This T cell receptor (beta chain) was sequenced during a study of patients and donors after allogeneic stem cell transplantation. One entry per CDR3 protein, called by TCRdb with MiXCR from the RT-PCR reads. The table lists about 230,000 distinct CDR3 sequences, around an eighth of them singletons. The receptor's source is a human donor who was either an allogeneic HSCT recipient or a stem cell or donor lymphocyte infusion donor (not recorded which). It is not recorded whose cells these are; they may come from a transplant donor. Specimen: blood, either unsorted or a sorted T cell fraction (not recorded which).

The CDR3 is CASSQQGQGQLNNYGYTF. The CDR3 DNA sequence: TGTGCCAGCAGCCAACAGGGACAGGGTCAACTTAATAACTATGGCTACACCTTC. The gene calls are TRBV4-2 and TRBJ1-2; TRBD1 aligns across 9 bases. The germline CDR1 and CDR2 sequences are LGHNA and YNFKEQ. Trimming removed 2 bases from V and 1 base from J; junction bases left unmatched: 11. The CDR3 consists of 18 residues.